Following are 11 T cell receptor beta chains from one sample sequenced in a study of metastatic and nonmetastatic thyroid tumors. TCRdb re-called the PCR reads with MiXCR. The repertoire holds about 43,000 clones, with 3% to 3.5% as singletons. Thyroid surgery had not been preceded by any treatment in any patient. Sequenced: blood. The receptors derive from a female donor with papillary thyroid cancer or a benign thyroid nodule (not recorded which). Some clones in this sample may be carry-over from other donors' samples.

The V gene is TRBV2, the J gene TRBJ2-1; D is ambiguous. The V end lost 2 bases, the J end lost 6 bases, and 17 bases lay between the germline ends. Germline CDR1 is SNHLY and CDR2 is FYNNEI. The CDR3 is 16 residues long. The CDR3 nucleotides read TGTGCCAGCAGTGAATTTTTTGGTGCGTTACGCAATGAGCAGTTCTTC. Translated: CASSEFFGALRNEQFF.

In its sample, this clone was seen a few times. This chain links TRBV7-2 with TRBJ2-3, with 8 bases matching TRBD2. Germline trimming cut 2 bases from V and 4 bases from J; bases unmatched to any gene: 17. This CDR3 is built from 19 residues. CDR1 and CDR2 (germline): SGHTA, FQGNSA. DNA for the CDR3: TGTGCCAGCAGCTTATTTGCCGGACTATCGGGAGGGCCTGCAGATACGCAGTATTTT. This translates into CASSLFAGLSGGPADTQYF.

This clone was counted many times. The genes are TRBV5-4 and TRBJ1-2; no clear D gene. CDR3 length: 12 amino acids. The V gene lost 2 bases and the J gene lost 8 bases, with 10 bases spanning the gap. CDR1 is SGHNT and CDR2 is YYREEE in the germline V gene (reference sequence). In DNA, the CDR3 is TGTGCCAGCAGCTTAGTTGGTGGGGGCTACACCTTC. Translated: CASSLVGGGYTF.

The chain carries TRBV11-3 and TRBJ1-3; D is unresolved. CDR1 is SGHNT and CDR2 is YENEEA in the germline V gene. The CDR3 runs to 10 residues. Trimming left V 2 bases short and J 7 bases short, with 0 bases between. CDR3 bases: TGTGCCAGCAGCTTAAACACCATATATTTT. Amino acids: CASSLNTIYF.

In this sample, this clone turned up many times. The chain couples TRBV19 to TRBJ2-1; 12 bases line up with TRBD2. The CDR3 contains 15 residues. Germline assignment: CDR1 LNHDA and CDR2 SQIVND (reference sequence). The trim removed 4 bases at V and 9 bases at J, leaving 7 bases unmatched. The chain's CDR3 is CASSTLAGGMGEQFF. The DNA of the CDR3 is TGTGCCAGTAGTACTCTAGCGGGAGGGATGGGTGAGCAGTTCTTC.

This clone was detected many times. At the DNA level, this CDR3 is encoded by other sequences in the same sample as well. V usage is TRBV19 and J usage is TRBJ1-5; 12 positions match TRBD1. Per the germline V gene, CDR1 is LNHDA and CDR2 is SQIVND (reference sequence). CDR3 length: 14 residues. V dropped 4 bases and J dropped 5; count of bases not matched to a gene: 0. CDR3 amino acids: CASSRDRGHQPQHF. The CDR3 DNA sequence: TGTGCCAGTAGTAGGGACAGGGGGCATCAGCCCCAGCATTTT. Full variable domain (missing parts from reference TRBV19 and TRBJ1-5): DGGITQSPKYLFRKEGQNVTLSCEQNLNHDAMYWYRQDPGQGLRLIYYSQIVNDFQKGDIAEGYSVSREKKESFPLTVTSAQKNPTAFYLCASSRDRGHQPQHFGDGTRLSIL.

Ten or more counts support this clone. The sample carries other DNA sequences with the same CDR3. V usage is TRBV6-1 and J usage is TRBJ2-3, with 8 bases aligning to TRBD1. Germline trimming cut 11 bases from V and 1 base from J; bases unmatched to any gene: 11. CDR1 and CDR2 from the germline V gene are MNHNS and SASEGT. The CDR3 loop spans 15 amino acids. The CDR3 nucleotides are TGTGCCGCTTCGTTCACAGGGGGAGGCACAGATACGCAGTATTTT. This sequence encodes CAASFTGGGTDTQYF.

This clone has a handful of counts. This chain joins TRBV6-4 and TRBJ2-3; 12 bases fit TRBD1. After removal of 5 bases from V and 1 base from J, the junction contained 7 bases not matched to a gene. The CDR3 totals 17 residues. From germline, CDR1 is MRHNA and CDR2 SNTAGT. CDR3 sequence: CASSYPGQGACTDTQYF. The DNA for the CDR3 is TGTGCCAGCAGTTACCCGGGACAGGGGGCCTGCACAGATACGCAGTATTTT.

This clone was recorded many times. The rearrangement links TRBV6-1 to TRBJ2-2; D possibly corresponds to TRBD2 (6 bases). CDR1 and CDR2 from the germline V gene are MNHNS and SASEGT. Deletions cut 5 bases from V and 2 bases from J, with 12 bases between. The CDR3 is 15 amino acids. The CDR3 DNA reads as TGTGCCAGCAGTTACGCGGGACGAAACACCGGGGAGCTGTTTTTT. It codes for CASSYAGRNTGELFF.

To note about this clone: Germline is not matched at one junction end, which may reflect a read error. The CDR3 loop reads CAASRVRTPYNQPQHF. The CDR3 DNA reads as TGTGCCGCCAGCAGAGTTCGGACACCTTACAATCAGCCCCAGCATTTT. The chain employs TRBV15 and TRBJ1-5, with D possibly being TRBD1 (5 bases). CDR1 is LNHNV, CDR2 YYDKDF, per germline (reference sequence). The CDR3 consists of 16 residues.

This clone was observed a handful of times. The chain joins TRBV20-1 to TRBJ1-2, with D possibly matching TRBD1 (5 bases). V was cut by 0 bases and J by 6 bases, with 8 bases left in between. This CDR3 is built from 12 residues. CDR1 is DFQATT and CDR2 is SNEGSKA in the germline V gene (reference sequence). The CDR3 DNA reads TGCAGTGCTAGAGACAGGGATGATGGCTACACCTTC. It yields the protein CSARDRDDGYTF.